The subject of this entry is one TCR beta chain. Per the original methods: The authors estimated nucleated cell counts from reference gene primer amplification. The method was immunoSEQ multiplex PCR; TCRdb's version includes in-frame clones alone and lacks a portion of them. D and trimming come from the DNA, and the V and J calls and clone size come from that table. This sample has about 190,000 clones, with approximately 85% found just once. This specimen comes from a study of blood T cell repertoires in COVID-19. Study overall: T cells, B-cell-depleted T cells, or PBMCs provided the cDNA or gDNA that served as material.

The CDR3 runs 16 residues. V lost 8 bases to trimming and J lost 6 bases, with 20 bases between them. Germline assignment: CDR1 MNHNY and CDR2 SVGAGI (reference sequence). What was sequenced was peripheral blood. The V gene is TRBV6-6, the J gene TRBJ1-6; possible D gene TRBD1, 5 bases. The clonotype comes from a man older than 75 with COVID-19, enrolled during active disease. CDR3 bases: TGTGCCAGCGGTCGAGGGGCTACGGGTATTAATTCACCCCTCCACTTT. Translating it yields CASGRGATGINSPLHF.